A single sample gave rise to the 30 T cell receptor beta chains below, sequenced in a study of Ad26.COV2.S vaccination and SARS-CoV-2 variants. The assay was immunoSEQ multiplex PCR, and TCRdb's table has in-frame clones only and misses some. This table holds approximately 460,000 clones, around 89% found once. Regarding treatment: about 20 received Ad26.COV2.S at low or high dose, single or two shots; about 5 received placebo; per-sample allocation not given. Repertoires come from day 63 after the first vaccine or placebo injection. The source was peripheral blood, collected in a trial of Ad26.COV2.S vaccine versus placebo. The source of these receptors is a person between 18 and 59 years old who received the Ad26.COV2.S COVID-19 vaccine or a placebo.

This chain connects TRBV9 to TRBJ2-1; 12 bases map to TRBD2. Germline assignment: CDR1 SGDLS and CDR2 YYNGEE. Germline trimming cut 0 bases from V and 2 bases from J; bases unmatched to any gene: 3. The CDR3 spans 17 residues. CDR3 region: CASSVGTSGTTYNEQFF. In DNA, the CDR3 is TGTGCCAGCAGCGTAGGGACTAGCGGGACTACCTACAATGAGCAGTTCTTC.

The chain employs TRBV27 and TRBJ2-1, with D perhaps TRBD1 or TRBD2 (5 bases each). V lost 10 bases, J lost 8 bases, and 21 bases lay in between. The CDR3 runs 14 residues. CDR1 MNHEY and CDR2 SMNVEV come from the germline V gene (reference sequence). In DNA, the CDR3 is TGTGCCACCGCCGGGATTAGAGGGGCTTATGAGCAGTTCTTC. It is translated as CATAGIRGAYEQFF.

The J gene is TRBJ2-1, the V gene TRBV5-1; D possibly corresponds to TRBD2 (6 bases). The CDR3 is 15 residues long. Between the trimmed V and J ends, which lost 2 bases and 6 bases, there was a span of 15 bases. Germline lookup yields CDR1 SGHRS and CDR2 YFSETQ. DNA for the CDR3: TGCGCCAGCAGCTTCTCTACGGGAGTGAGCAATGAGCAGTTCTTC. Amino acids: CASSFSTGVSNEQFF. Full variable domain (outside the CDR3, taken from reference TRBV5-1 and TRBJ2-1): KAGVTQTPRYLIKTRGQQVTLSCSPISGHRSVSWYQQTPGQGLQFLFEYFSETQRNKGNFPGRFSGRQFSNSRSEMNVSTLELGDSALYLCASSFSTGVSNEQFFGPGTRLTVL.

The chain links TRBV5-4 to TRBJ2-1; D perhaps matches TRBD2 (5 bases). Deletions cut 1 base from V and 3 bases from J, with 11 bases between. The CDR3 extends over 15 amino acids. In germline, CDR1 is SGHNT, CDR2 YYREEE (reference sequence). Here the CDR3 reads CASSLSSAGYNEQFF. The CDR3 region has the DNA TGTGCCAGCAGCTTGTCCTCCGCGGGCTACAATGAGCAGTTCTTC.

The chain carries TRBV6-6 and TRBJ2-7; a weak D match, TRBD1 (6 bases). The CDR3 extends over 14 amino acids. CDR1 and CDR2 from the germline V gene are MNHNY and SVGAGI (reference sequence). V lost 7 bases, J lost 0 bases, and 13 bases lay in between. DNA of the CDR3: TGTGCCAGCACCGAACAGGGTAGCTCCTACGAGCAGTACTTC. This translates into CASTEQGSSYEQYF.

J is TRBJ1-2 and V is TRBV7-8, with D maybe TRBD1 (5 bases). CDR1 is SGHVS and CDR2 is FQNEAQ in the germline V gene. CDR3 size: 16 residues. Trimming took off 5 bases at V and 6 bases at J, with 22 bases between the two ends. This chain's CDR3 is CASSLPIDQGEDGYTF. In DNA, the CDR3 is TGTGCCAGCAGCCTTCCAATAGATCAGGGCGAGGATGGCTACACCTTC.

V usage is TRBV2 and J usage is TRBJ2-1; 9 bases match TRBD1. This CDR3 has 16 residues. The V and J ends lost 4 bases and 1 base, in that order; junction bases with no gene match: 5. CDR1 and CDR2 (germline): SNHLY, FYNNEI. The CDR3, as DNA: TGTGCCAGCAGTGCTACAGGGGGCGCGTCCTACAATGAGCAGTTCTTC. Translating it yields CASSATGGASYNEQFF.

The J gene is TRBJ1-5, the V gene TRBV30; no clear D gene. Germline V CDR1 and CDR2: GTSNPN, SVGIG (reference sequence). The CDR3 contains 15 residues. Trimming removed 1 base from V and 2 bases from J, with 12 bases in between. CDR3 in DNA: TGTGCCTGGAGTGAGAGGGCCGGGCGCAATCAGCCCCAGCATTTT. Translated, it gives CAWSERAGRNQPQHF.

V is TRBV5-1 and J is TRBJ1-6, with 9 bases lining up with TRBD1. The CDR3 totals 16 residues. V trimming: 0 bases; J trimming: 5 bases; junction bases outside the gene matches: 3. Germline V gene lookup returns CDR1 SGHRS and CDR2 YFSETQ. Written as DNA, the CDR3 is TGCGCCAGCAGCTTGGAAGGACAGGGGAATAATTCACCCCTCCACTTT. This codes for CASSLEGQGNNSPLHF.

This clone showed up just once. The rearrangement links TRBV7-9 to TRBJ1-2; D unresolved. The germline gives CDR1 SEHNR, CDR2 FQNEAQ (reference sequence). The CDR3 consists of 16 residues. V lost 5 bases, J lost 4 bases, and 20 bases lay in between. CDR3 DNA: TGTGCCAGCAGCCTGAGCCAAGCCTCAATGGGCTATGGCTACACCTTC. This gives the protein CASSLSQASMGYGYTF.

Concerning this clone: The sample contains more than one DNA sequence encoding this CDR3. The chain recombines TRBV25-1 with TRBJ2-7; D is unresolved. The V end lost 3 bases, the J end lost 4 bases, and 4 bases lay between the germline ends. Looked up from germline, CDR1 is MGHDK and CDR2 is SYGVNS. CDR3 size: 11 residues. The CDR3 sequence: CASSDSYEQYF. CDR3 DNA sequence: TGTGCCAGCAGTGACAGTTACGAGCAGTACTTC.

This chain joins TRBV2 and TRBJ1-5, with D maybe TRBD1 (5 bases). Germline CDR1 and CDR2: SNHLY and FYNNEI. The CDR3 has 14 residues. Trimming took off 4 bases at V and 5 bases at J, with 12 bases between the two ends. The CDR3 loop reads CASSGGGSHQPQHF. The CDR3 nucleotides read TGTGCCAGCAGTGGTGGGGGGTCCCATCAGCCCCAGCATTTT.

The V and J genes are TRBV27 and TRBJ2-7; no clear D gene. Germline CDR1 and CDR2: MNHEY and SMNVEV (reference sequence). CDR3 length equals 15 residues. Between the trimmed V and J ends, which lost 5 bases and 0 bases, there was a span of 14 bases. In DNA form, the CDR3 reads TGTGCCAGCAGTACAGACTGGATCAGCTCCTACGAGCAGTACTTC. Translating it yields CASSTDWISSYEQYF.

J is TRBJ2-1 and V is TRBV18; 8 positions match TRBD1. The CDR3 is 16 amino acids. Germline CDR1 reads KGHSH; CDR2 reads LQKENI. V lost 4 bases and J lost 0; bases outside the gene matches: 5. For the CDR3, the DNA is TGTGCCAGCTCACGACGGACAGGGAGCTCCTACAATGAGCAGTTCTTC. Encoded protein: CASSRRTGSSYNEQFF. Complete variable domain (other parts from reference TRBV18 and TRBJ2-1): NAGVMQNPRHLVRRRGQEARLRCSPMKGHSHVYWYRQLPEEGLKFMVYLQKENIIDESGMPKERFSAEFPKEGPSILRIQQVVRGDSAAYFCASSRRTGSSYNEQFFGPGTRLTVL.

This chain links TRBV5-4 with TRBJ2-3; the D is unclear. The CDR3 totals 15 residues. Germline lookup yields CDR1 SGHNT and CDR2 YYREEE (reference sequence). The V end was cut by 3 bases, the J end by 4 bases, with 15 bases between. The CDR3 nucleotides are TGTGCCAGCAGCTCCGCAGGAAGGTTCCCAGATACGCAGTATTTT. This codes for CASSSAGRFPDTQYF.

This chain joins TRBV5-6 and TRBJ2-2; D gene unclear. Trimming pared 1 base from V and 5 bases from J, leaving 9 bases between. The length of the CDR3 is 14 residues. Germline CDR1 is SGHDT and CDR2 is YYEEEE. CDR3 loop: CASSLISGTGELFF. CDR3 DNA sequence: TGTGCCAGCAGCTTGATATCCGGTACCGGGGAGCTGTTTTTT. The complete variable domain, with remaining parts taken from reference TRBV5-6 and TRBJ2-2, reads DAGVTQSPTHLIKTRGQQVTLRCSPKSGHDTVSWYQQALGQGPQFIFQYYEEEERQRGNFPDRFSGHQFPNYSSELNVNALLLGDSALYLCASSLISGTGELFFGEGSRLTVL.

The chain combines TRBV15 with TRBJ2-1; D is unresolved. V shed 8 bases and J shed 1 base, with 9 bases lying between them. The CDR3 covers 13 residues. Per germline, CDR1 LNHNV and CDR2 YYDKDF (reference sequence). This chain's CDR3 is CATGVVSYNEQFF. CDR3 in DNA: TGTGCCACCGGTGTGGTTTCCTACAATGAGCAGTTCTTC. Complete variable domain (other parts from reference TRBV15 and TRBJ2-1): DAMVIQNPRYQVTQFGKPVTLSCSQTLNHNVMYWYQQKSSQAPKLLFHYYDKDFNNEADTPDNFQSRRPNTSFCFLDIRSPGLGDTAMYLCATGVVSYNEQFFGPGTRLTVL.

The genes are TRBV7-9 and TRBJ1-1, with no clear D. The V gene's germline CDR1 is SEHNR and CDR2 FQNEAQ (reference sequence). The CDR3 is 14 amino acids. The V gene lost 5 bases and the J gene lost 3 bases, with 13 bases spanning the gap. The DNA for the CDR3 is TGTGCCAGCAGCCCTAGTTATGGGGACACTGAAGCTTTCTTT. Amino acid sequence: CASSPSYGDTEAFF.

The chain has TRBV3-1 (or the pseudogene TRBV3-2) and TRBJ2-5; no firm D call. The CDR3 runs 14 residues. The V gene's germline CDR1 is LGHDT and CDR2 YNNKEL (reference sequence). Trimming left V 0 bases short and J 5 bases short, with 10 bases between. This CDR3 is CASSQEVGKETQYF. The CDR3 DNA sequence: TGTGCCAGCAGCCAAGAGGTAGGGAAGGAGACCCAGTACTTC.

This chain uses TRBV4-2 with TRBJ2-3; 13 bases align to TRBD2. CDR1 is LGHNA and CDR2 is YNFKEQ in the germline V gene. Trimming cost V 4 bases and J 5 bases; bases outside gene matches: 15. The CDR3 runs 19 residues. CDR3 bases: TGTGCCAGCAGCCTAACACGAGGGGGCGGACTAGCGGGAGTAGATACGCAGTATTTT. Translation: CASSLTRGGGLAGVDTQYF.

The rearrangement links TRBV5-4 to TRBJ2-5; D gene unclear. The germline V gene has CDR1 SGHNT and CDR2 YYREEE (reference sequence). Trimming took 7 bases from V and 4 from J, leaving 14 bases between them. The CDR3 runs 13 residues. The CDR3 spells CASGERARETQYF. The CDR3 nucleotides are TGTGCCAGCGGCGAGCGAGCACGAGAGACCCAGTACTTC. Together with reference TRBV5-4 and TRBJ2-5, the CDR3 gives the full variable domain: ETGVTQSPTHLIKTRGQQVTLRCSSQSGHNTVSWYQQALGQGPQFIFQYYREEENGRGNFPPRFSGLQFPNYSSELNVNALELDDSALYLCASGERARETQYFGPGTRLLVL.

The rearrangement uses TRBV6-2 or TRBV6-3 and TRBJ1-2; 10 positions match TRBD1. The germline gives CDR1 MNHEY, CDR2 SVGEGT. This CDR3 spans 15 amino acids. J lost 4 bases, V lost 6 bases, and 8 bases had no gene match. The CDR3 nucleotides are TGTGCCAGCAGATACACCGGGACAGGGGCCTATGGCTACACCTTC. Its protein product is CASRYTGTGAYGYTF.

In its sample, this clone was seen once. This sequence joins TRBV18 and TRBJ1-5, with D tentatively TRBD1 (5 bases). CDR1 and CDR2 from the germline V gene are KGHSH and LQKENI. V was shortened by 3 bases and J by 2 bases, with 8 bases between the two germline ends. There are 14 residues in the CDR3. CDR3 DNA: TGTGCCAGCTCACCGGGAGGGGGCAATCAGCCCCAGCATTTT. Translating gives CASSPGGGNQPQHF.

This clone came up a few times. CDR3 residues: CASSLLDPGDEQYF. CDR3 sequence (DNA): TGTGCCAGCTCACTACTGGACCCGGGAGACGAGCAGTACTTC. The chain recombines TRBV18 with TRBJ2-7, with D maybe TRBD2 (6 bases). CDR1 and CDR2 from the germline V gene are KGHSH and LQKENI. The CDR3 runs to 14 residues. Trimming pared 4 bases from V and 5 bases from J, leaving 15 bases between.

V is TRBV3-1 (or the pseudogene TRBV3-2) and J is TRBJ2-7, with 9 bases fitting TRBD2. Unmatched junction bases numbered 12, after V lost 4 bases and J lost 2 bases. The CDR3 has 17 amino acids. The germline V gene encodes CDR1 LGHDT and CDR2 YNNKEL (reference sequence). The CDR3 spells CASSRLSGLAGTYEQYF. The CDR3 DNA follows: TGTGCCAGCAGCCGCCTATCTGGCCTAGCGGGGACCTACGAGCAGTACTTC.

The V gene is TRBV7-9, the J gene TRBJ2-1; D gene uncertain. The CDR3 runs to 13 residues. Germline CDR1 is SEHNR and CDR2 is FQNEAQ (reference sequence). V gave up 1 base and J gave up 7 bases, with 8 bases separating them. This chain's CDR3 is CASSLVASNEQFF. CDR3 sequence (DNA): TGTGCCAGCAGCTTAGTGGCGTCTAATGAGCAGTTCTTC.

J is TRBJ1-1 and V is TRBV6-5, with D perhaps TRBD1 (5 bases). CDR3 length equals 13 residues. Germline V gene lookup returns CDR1 MNHEY and CDR2 SVGAGI. Trimming left V 4 bases short and J 7 bases short, with 13 bases between. CDR3: CASSSGHVIEAFF. DNA for the CDR3: TGTGCCAGCAGTTCCGGACACGTGATTGAAGCTTTCTTT.

The CDR3 DNA is TGTGCCAGCAGCTTATTAGTAGCGGGTGGCACAGATACGCAGTATTTT. It specifies CASSLLVAGGTDTQYF. The chain combines TRBV7-2 with TRBJ2-3; TRBD2 matches 7 bases. The V gene end was trimmed by 2 bases and the J gene end by 1 base; junction bases not matched to a gene: 6. The germline V gene encodes CDR1 SGHTA and CDR2 FQGNSA. CDR3 size: 16 residues. Full variable domain (missing parts from reference TRBV7-2 and TRBJ2-3): GAGVSQSPSNKVTEKGKDVELRCDPISGHTALYWYRQSLGQGLEFLIYFQGNSAPDKSGLPSDRFSAERTGGSVSTLTIQRTQQEDSAVYLCASSLLVAGGTDTQYFGPGTRLTVL.

V is TRBV28 and J is TRBJ2-2; D is ambiguous. CDR1 and CDR2 (germline): MDHEN, SYDVKM. The V and J ends lost 6 bases and 6 bases respectively, with 17 bases between them. This CDR3 has 15 amino acids. DNA for the CDR3: TGTGCCAGCAGCGCTTTGGGTTTTGGTCCCGGGGAGCTGTTTTTT. The encoded protein is CASSALGFGPGELFF.

The CDR3 sequence is CATSREEALGAQYF. CDR3 coding DNA: TGTGCCACCAGCAGAGAAGAAGCTTTGGGGGCCCAGTACTTC. The rearrangement uses TRBV15 and TRBJ2-5, with D tentatively TRBD1 or TRBD2 (5 bases each). The CDR3 contains 14 residues. Germline values: CDR1 LNHNV, CDR2 YYDKDF (reference sequence). V dropped 0 bases and J dropped 9 bases, with 14 bases sitting between them. Drawing the rest from reference TRBV15 and TRBJ2-5, the complete variable domain is DAMVIQNPRYQVTQFGKPVTLSCSQTLNHNVMYWYQQKSSQAPKLLFHYYDKDFNNEADTPDNFQSRRPNTSFCFLDIRSPGLGDTAMYLCATSREEALGAQYFGPGTRLLVL.